A selection of T cell receptor beta chains follows, all from one sample in a study of PD-L1 blockade in urothelial cancer. Repertoires were generated with immunoSEQ multiplex PCR, while TCRdb's copy carries only in-frame clones and drops some. The sample lists roughly 120,000 clones; around 84% were seen once. This sample comprised PBMCs, obtained around atezolizumab (anti-PD-L1) treatment. The receptors originated from a man aged 50 to 60 with urothelial cancer. The CDR3 runs from the conserved cysteine through the conserved F or W. D genes are given only for firm matches. For some rows the clone size is stated as once, few or many, or as a class when expanded; others skip it.

clone_size j_call v_call d_call cdr3_aa cdr3_nt
. TRBJ1-1 TRBV10-2 TRBD1 CASQTGMNTEAFF TGCGCCAGTCAGACAGGGATGAACACTGAAGCTTTCTTT
. TRBJ1-5 TRBV6-1 TRBD1 CARKRQGRNQPQHF TGTGCCAGAAAAAGACAGGGAAGGAATCAGCCCCAGCATTTT
. TRBJ1-5 TRBV19 . CASSIQGGSQPQHF TGTGCCAGTAGTATACAGGGTGGCTCTCAGCCCCAGCATTTT
. TRBJ2-7 TRBV28 . CASSFLGRSYEQYF TGTGCCAGCAGTTTCCTTGGTAGATCCTACGAGCAGTACTTC
many TRBJ1-2 TRBV30 . CAWKSLTRSRGTF TGTGCCTGGAAGTCATTGACTAGAAGTAGGGGCACCTTC
once TRBJ2-1 TRBV13 . CASSPGGRLYNEQFF TGTGCCAGCAGCCCAGGAGGACGGTTGTACAATGAGCAGTTCTTC
few TRBJ1-5 TRBV5-1 . CASSLYSNQPQHF TGCGCCAGCAGCTTGTATAGCAATCAGCCCCAGCATTTT
. TRBJ1-5 TRBV28 . CASSSGIGRNQPQHF TGTGCCAGCAGTTCGGGGATTGGGCGCAATCAGCCCCAGCATTTT
. TRBJ1-3 TRBV6-5 TRBD1 CASSYASQGNRNTIYF TGTGCCAGCAGTTACGCCTCACAGGGGAACAGAAACACCATATATTTT
. TRBJ1-5 TRBV11-3 TRBD1 CASSLTDRGKGQPQHF TGTGCCAGCAGCTTAACTGACAGGGGGAAGGGTCAGCCCCAGCATTTT
. TRBJ2-5 TRBV4-1 TRBD1 CASSQRTGQETQYF TGCGCCAGCAGCCAACGGACAGGACAAGAGACCCAGTACTTC
. TRBJ2-7 TRBV19 TRBD1 CASSPGQGRNHEQYF TGTGCCAGTAGTCCTGGACAGGGGCGGAACCACGAGCAGTACTTC
once TRBJ2-1 TRBV18 TRBD2 CASSRQRGREYGEQFF TGTGCCAGCTCACGACAGCGGGGGCGGGAGTATGGCGAGCAGTTCTTC
. TRBJ2-3 TRBV4-2 TRBD1 CASSQSVGRGLRDTQYF TGTGCCAGCAGCCAGTCAGTTGGCAGGGGGCTAAGAGATACGCAGTATTTT
few TRBJ1-2 TRBV20-1 . CSAYEYGYTF TGCAGTGCTTATGAGTATGGCTACACCTTC
. TRBJ1-4 TRBV7-8 TRBD1 CASSTGTGGGGPATNEKLFF TGTGCCAGCAGCACAGGGACAGGGGGCGGTGGCCCTGCAACTAATGAAAAACTGTTTTTT
. TRBJ1-3 TRBV30 . CAWSPIGGNSGNTIYF TGTGCCTGGAGCCCGATTGGGGGGAACTCTGGAAACACCATATATTTT
once TRBJ2-7 TRBV25-1 TRBD1 CASRETGGFSYEQYF TGTGCCAGCAGAGAAACAGGGGGGTTCTCCTACGAGCAGTACTTC
. TRBJ2-1 TRBV11-2 . CASSLADMGSYNEQFF TGTGCCAGCAGCTTAGCGGACATGGGCTCCTACAATGAGCAGTTCTTC
once TRBJ2-2 TRBV2 TRBD2 CATYPGRGRETRGTGELFF TGTGCCACCTACCCAGGCCGAGGGCGGGAGACGCGCGGCACCGGGGAGCTGTTTTTT
. TRBJ2-5 TRBV1 . CTSSRLRETQYF TGCACCAGCAGCCGGCTGAGGGAGACCCAGTACTTC
. TRBJ1-1 TRBV19 . CASSIYGEAFF TGTGCCAGTAGTATATACGGTGAAGCTTTCTTT
. TRBJ2-2 TRBV2 TRBD2 CASRGLAGVGGELFF TGTGCCAGCAGGGGACTAGCGGGAGTGGGCGGGGAGCTGTTTTTT
. TRBJ1-4 TRBV30 TRBD1 CAWSRTGGEKLFF TGTGCCTGGAGTCGGACAGGTGGTGAAAAACTGTTTTTT
few TRBJ2-3 TRBV28 TRBD2 CASRRTSGRGDTQYF TGTGCCAGCAGGCGGACTAGCGGGAGAGGAGATACGCAGTATTTT
. TRBJ2-5 TRBV5-1 . CASSLGSSTGETQYF TGCGCCAGCAGCTTGGGATCTAGCACCGGAGAGACCCAGTACTTC
. TRBJ1-5 TRBV9 . CASSVAPNQPQHF TGTGCCAGCAGCGTAGCTCCTAATCAGCCCCAGCATTTT
. TRBJ2-3 TRBV7-8 TRBD2 CASSLGLETDTQYF TGTGCCAGCAGCTTGGGACTAGAAACAGATACGCAGTATTTT
. TRBJ1-3 TRBV5-5 . CASSRGDDSGNTIYF TGTGCCAGCAGCCGAGGTGACGACTCTGGAAACACCATATATTTT
. TRBJ2-7 TRBV6-5 . CASSYSPRQAYEQYF TGTGCCAGCAGTTACTCCCCTAGACAGGCCTACGAGCAGTACTTC
. TRBJ1-2 TRBV19 . CASSILQQVNYGYTF TGTGCCAGTAGTATTTTACAGCAGGTTAACTATGGCTACACCTTC
once TRBJ2-1 TRBV6-5 . CASRPAAALVNEQFF TGTGCCAGCAGGCCAGCGGCAGCCCTGGTGAATGAGCAGTTCTTC
. TRBJ2-2 TRBV7-8 . CASSPDVQGGNTGELFF TGTGCCAGCAGCCCAGACGTCCAGGGGGGGAACACCGGGGAGCTGTTTTTT
few TRBJ2-7 TRBV28 . CASSLYEQYF TGTGCCAGCAGTCTTTACGAGCAGTACTTC
once TRBJ2-4 TRBV18 . CASSPPIRQSVAKNIQYF TGTGCCAGCTCACCACCGATACGACAGAGCGTAGCCAAAAACATTCAGTACTTC
. TRBJ1-2 TRBV7-3 TRBD1 CASSLAGGENYGYTF TGTGCCAGCAGCTTAGCAGGGGGCGAGAACTATGGCTACACCTTC
. TRBJ1-1 TRBV6-1 TRBD1 CASSGIQGASTEAFF TGTGCCAGCAGTGGGATCCAGGGGGCTTCCACTGAAGCTTTCTTT
few TRBJ2-2 TRBV18 . CASSPTTGTHRTGELFF TGTGCCAGCTCACCGACCACCGGGACACATCGCACCGGGGAGCTGTTTTTT
once TRBJ2-3 TRBV29-1 TRBD2 CSVEVAGVSDTQYF TGCAGCGTTGAGGTAGCGGGAGTCTCAGATACGCAGTATTTT
. TRBJ1-2 TRBV28 TRBD1 CASSFNRGAYYGYTF TGTGCCAGCAGTTTTAACAGGGGCGCCTACTATGGCTACACCTTC
. TRBJ1-1 TRBV7-3 TRBD1 CASSLAGGEAFF TGTGCCAGCAGCCTGGCAGGGGGGGAAGCTTTCTTT
. TRBJ1-1 TRBV27 TRBD1 CASSTGGAMNTEAFF TGTGCCAGCAGTACAGGGGGCGCCATGAACACTGAAGCTTTCTTT
. TRBJ2-2 TRBV28 . CASIRLKAGGELFF TGTGCCAGCATCCGCCTAAAAGCTGGCGGGGAGCTGTTTTTT
. TRBJ2-1 TRBV6-5 TRBD1 CASRDRVYNEQFF TGTGCCAGCAGGGACAGGGTCTACAATGAGCAGTTCTTC
few TRBJ2-3 TRBV6-4 TRBD1 CASSDGTGGTDTQYF TGTGCCAGCAGTGACGGGACAGGGGGCACAGATACGCAGTATTTT
. TRBJ1-1 TRBV19 . CASSIRGETEAFF TGTGCCAGTAGTATCAGGGGTGAAACTGAAGCTTTCTTT